Ten or more counts support the clone carrying this TCR beta chain. Its antigen is unknown. In each sequencing run, over 170 million TCR-beta sequences were generated from 15-18 subjects. TCRdb processed the 5' RACE reads anew with MiXCR; each CDR3 protein has one entry. The data contain 49,000 or so distinct CDR3 sequences, around 4.5% of them seen just once; the ten biggest clones take up 5.5% to 6%. The sample is drawn from a study of neurological immune-mediated disorders. Germline V gene data show CDR1 as SGHRS and CDR2 as YFSETQ. CDR3 length equals 12 residues. V was trimmed by 0 bases and J by 6 bases, leaving 6 bases between them. The study's findings and limits: The highest TCR clonal expansion occurred in HTLV-1-associated myelopathy; multiple sclerosis fell below healthy controls.

The TCR was taken from a woman aged 55-70 years with multiple sclerosis. The gene calls are TRBV5-1 and TRBJ1-2; D is undetermined. Input material: PBMCs. This CDR3 is CASSLAGNGYTF. In DNA form, the CDR3 reads TGCGCCAGCAGCTTGGCTGGGAATGGCTACACCTTC. Variable domain in full (rest from reference TRBV5-1 and TRBJ1-2): KAGVTQTPRYLIKTRGQQVTLSCSPISGHRSVSWYQQTPGQGLQFLFEYFSETQRNKGNFPGRFSGRQFSNSRSEMNVSTLELGDSALYLCASSLAGNGYTFGSGTRLTVV.